This TCR beta chain was captured in a study of T-cell reconstitution after alpha-beta-depleted transplantation in children. TCRbeta library construction was performed incorporating unique molecular identifiers. TCRdb ran MiXCR on the PCR reads and lists one entry per CDR3 protein. The top ten clones hold under 45% of a sample with a few hundred thousand distinct CDR3 sequences, 25% to 30% of them seen once. The CDR3 runs 15 residues. V lost 4 bases to trimming and J lost 2 bases; unmatched junction nucleotides: 5. Germline-derived CDR1 and CDR2 are SGHRS and YFSETQ. The J gene is TRBJ2-5, the V gene TRBV5-1, with 10 bases lining up with TRBD1. The starting material was PBMCs, obtained before TCRalphabeta/CD19-depleted stem cell transplant. The TCR originated in a boy younger than two with Wiskott-Aldrich syndrome, due to receive a stem cell transplant. For the CDR3, the DNA is TGCGCCAGCAGCGAGGACAGGGGGAGGCAAGAGACCCAGTACTTC. This gives the protein CASSEDRGRQETQYF.